This TCR beta chain was recovered during a study of T cell responses to AZD1222 COVID-19 vaccine. Study overall: The analysis combined second doses at about 4 or about 12 weeks. Whole-study results and caveats: Two doses of AZD1222 preceded a rise in Spike-specific TCR breadth and depth. Donors, mostly white British, included more females; clonal diversity was possibly underestimated. Distributed over spike, vaccine-associated CD4 TCRs predominated at 160-218 and 743-854.

The CDR3 spans 13 residues. Germline CDR1 is KGHSH and CDR2 is LQKENI. The junction had 7 bases not matched to a gene; V was cut back by 6 bases and J by 6 bases. Using immunoSEQ multiplex PCR, the repertoire was profiled, and TCRdb retains in-frame clones only, with some absent. Of fewer than 200,000 clones listed, almost 90% are singletons. As regards this clone: What it binds is unknown.

The chain couples TRBV18 to TRBJ1-1; TRBD1 agrees at 7 bases. The clonotype comes from an adult in good health. This specimen consisted of peripheral blood, obtained on day 0 of AZD1222 vaccination. The CDR3 bases are TGTGCCAGCTCCCAGGGGGTTACGGCTGAAGCTTTCTTT. It is translated as CASSQGVTAEAFF. Based on the CDR3 plus reference TRBV18 and TRBJ1-1, the full variable domain is NAGVMQNPRHLVRRRGQEARLRCSPMKGHSHVYWYRQLPEEGLKFMVYLQKENIIDESGMPKERFSAEFPKEGPSILRIQQVVRGDSAAYFCASSQGVTAEAFFGQGTRLTVV.